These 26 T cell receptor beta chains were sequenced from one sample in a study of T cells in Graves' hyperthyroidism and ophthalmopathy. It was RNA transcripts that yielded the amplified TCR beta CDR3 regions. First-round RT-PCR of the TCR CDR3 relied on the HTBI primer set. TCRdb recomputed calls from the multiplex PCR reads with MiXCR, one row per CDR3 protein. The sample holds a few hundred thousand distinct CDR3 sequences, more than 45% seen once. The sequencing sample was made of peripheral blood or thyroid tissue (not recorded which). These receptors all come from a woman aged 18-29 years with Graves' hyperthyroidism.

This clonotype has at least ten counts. Here the CDR3 reads CAISESWSSPSYAHYTF. In DNA form, the CDR3 reads TGTGCCATCAGTGAGTCTTGGAGCTCCCCCTCGTATGCCCACTACACCTTC. The V and J genes are TRBV10-3 and TRBJ1-2, with D hard to call. V was trimmed by 0 bases and J by 10 bases, leaving 24 bases between them. CDR3 length: 17 residues. The germline CDR1 and CDR2 sequences are ENHRY and SYGVKD.

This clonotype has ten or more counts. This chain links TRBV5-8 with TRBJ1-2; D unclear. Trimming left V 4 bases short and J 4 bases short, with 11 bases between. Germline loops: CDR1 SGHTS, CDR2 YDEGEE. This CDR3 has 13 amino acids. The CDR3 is CASSPGRTYGYTF. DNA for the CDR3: TGTGCCAGCAGCCCCGGCAGGACCTATGGCTACACCTTC.

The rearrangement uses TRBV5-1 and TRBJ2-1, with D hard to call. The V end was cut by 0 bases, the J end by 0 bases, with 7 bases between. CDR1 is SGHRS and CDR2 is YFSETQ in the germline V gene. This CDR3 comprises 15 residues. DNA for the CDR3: TGCGCCAGCAGCTTGGCCGTAAGCTCCTACAATGAGCAGTTCTTC. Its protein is CASSLAVSSYNEQFF.

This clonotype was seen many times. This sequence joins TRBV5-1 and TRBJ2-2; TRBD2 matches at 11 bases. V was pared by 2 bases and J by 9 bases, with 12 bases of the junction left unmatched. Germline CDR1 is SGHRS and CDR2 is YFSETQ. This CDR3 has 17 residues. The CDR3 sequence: CASSFDSGRATYWELFF. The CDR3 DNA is TGCGCCAGCAGCTTCGATAGCGGGAGGGCCACTTACTGGGAGCTGTTTTTT.

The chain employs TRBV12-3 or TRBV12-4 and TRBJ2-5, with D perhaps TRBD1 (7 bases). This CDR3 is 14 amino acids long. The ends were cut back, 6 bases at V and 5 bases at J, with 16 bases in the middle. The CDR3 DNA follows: TGTGCCAGCAGACCTTGGGACAGCGGGGAGACCCAGTACTTC. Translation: CASRPWDSGETQYF.

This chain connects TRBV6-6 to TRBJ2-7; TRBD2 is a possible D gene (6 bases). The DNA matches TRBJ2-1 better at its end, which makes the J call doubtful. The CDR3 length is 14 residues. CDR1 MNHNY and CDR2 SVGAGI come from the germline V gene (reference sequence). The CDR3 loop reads CASSYGGLLTEQFF. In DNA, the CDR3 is TGTGCCAGCAGTTACGGGGGACTCCTCACTGAGCAGTTCTTC.

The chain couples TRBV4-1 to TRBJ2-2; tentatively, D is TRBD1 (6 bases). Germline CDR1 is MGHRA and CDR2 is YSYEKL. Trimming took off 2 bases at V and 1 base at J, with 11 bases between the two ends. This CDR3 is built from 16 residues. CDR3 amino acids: CASSQTGRGNTGELFF. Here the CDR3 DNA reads TGCGCCAGCAGCCAAACTGGCAGGGGGAACACCGGGGAGCTGTTTTTT.

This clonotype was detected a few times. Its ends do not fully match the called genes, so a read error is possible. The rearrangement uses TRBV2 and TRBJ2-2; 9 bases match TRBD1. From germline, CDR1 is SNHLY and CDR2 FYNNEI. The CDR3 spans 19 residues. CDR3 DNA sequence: TGTGCCAGCAGTGAAGGTTGGACAGGGGAAGGGTCGGACCTCAATGAGCAGTTTTTT. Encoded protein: CASSEGWTGEGSDLNEQFF.

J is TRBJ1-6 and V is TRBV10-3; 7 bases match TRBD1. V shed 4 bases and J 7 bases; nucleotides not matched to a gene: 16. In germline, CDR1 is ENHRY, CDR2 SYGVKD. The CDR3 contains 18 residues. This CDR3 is CAISAPGEGATENSPLHF. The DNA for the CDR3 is TGTGCCATCAGTGCGCCAGGGGAGGGGGCCACAGAAAATTCACCCCTCCACTTT.

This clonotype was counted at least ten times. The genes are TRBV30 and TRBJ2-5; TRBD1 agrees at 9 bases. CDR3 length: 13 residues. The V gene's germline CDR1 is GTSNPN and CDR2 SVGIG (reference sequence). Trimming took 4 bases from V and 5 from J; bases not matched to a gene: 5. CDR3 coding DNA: TGTGCCTGGAATACAGGGGGCAGGGAGACCCAGTACTTC. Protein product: CAWNTGGRETQYF.

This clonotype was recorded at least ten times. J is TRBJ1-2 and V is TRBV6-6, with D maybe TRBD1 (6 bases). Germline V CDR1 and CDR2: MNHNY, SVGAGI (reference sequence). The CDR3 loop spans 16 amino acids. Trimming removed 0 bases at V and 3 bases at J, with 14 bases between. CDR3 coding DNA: TGTGCCAGCAGTTACTCGAGTATCAGGGGTGACTATGGCTACACCTTC. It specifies CASSYSSIRGDYGYTF.

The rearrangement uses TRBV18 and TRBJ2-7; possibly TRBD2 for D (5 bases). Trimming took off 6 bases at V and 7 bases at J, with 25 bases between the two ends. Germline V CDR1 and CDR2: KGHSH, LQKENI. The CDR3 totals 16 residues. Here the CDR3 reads CASSLHLLGHSGEQYF. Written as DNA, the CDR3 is TGTGCCAGCTCGCTACACCTCCTGGGCCACTCGGGAGAGCAGTACTTC.

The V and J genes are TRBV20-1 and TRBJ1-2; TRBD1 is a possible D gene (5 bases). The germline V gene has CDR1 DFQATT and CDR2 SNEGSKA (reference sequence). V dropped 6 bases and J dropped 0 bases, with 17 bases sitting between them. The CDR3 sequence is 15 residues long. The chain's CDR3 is CSASQRGEANYGYTF. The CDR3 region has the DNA TGCAGTGCCAGCCAAAGAGGGGAAGCTAACTATGGCTACACCTTC.

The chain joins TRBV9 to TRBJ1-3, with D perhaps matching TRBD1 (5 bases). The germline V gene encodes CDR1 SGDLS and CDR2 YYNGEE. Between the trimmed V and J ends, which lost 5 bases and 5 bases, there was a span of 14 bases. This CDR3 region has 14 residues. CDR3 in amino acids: CASSFMAGRNTIYF. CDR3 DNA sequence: TGTGCCAGCAGTTTTATGGCAGGGCGAAACACCATATATTTT.

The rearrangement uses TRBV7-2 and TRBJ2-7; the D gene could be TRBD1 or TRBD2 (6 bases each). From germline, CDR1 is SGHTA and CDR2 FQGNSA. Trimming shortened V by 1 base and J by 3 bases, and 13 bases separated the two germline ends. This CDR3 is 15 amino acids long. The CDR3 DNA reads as TGTGCCAGCAGCTTAGGGGGGGCGGGAAACTACGAGCAGTACTTC. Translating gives CASSLGGAGNYEQYF.

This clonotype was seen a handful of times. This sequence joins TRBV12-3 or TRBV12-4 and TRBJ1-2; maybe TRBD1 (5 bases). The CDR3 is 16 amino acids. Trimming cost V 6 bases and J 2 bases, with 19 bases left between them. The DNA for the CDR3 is TGTGCCAGCAGCCCCGGGGCAGGCACCTGGAACTATGGCTACACCTTC. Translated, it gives CASSPGAGTWNYGYTF.

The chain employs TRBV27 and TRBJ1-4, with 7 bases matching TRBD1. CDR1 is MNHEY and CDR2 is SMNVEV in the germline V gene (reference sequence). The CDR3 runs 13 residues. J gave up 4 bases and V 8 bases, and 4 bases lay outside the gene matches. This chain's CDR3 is CASGGTVNEKLFF. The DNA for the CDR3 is TGTGCCAGCGGCGGGACAGTTAATGAAAAACTGTTTTTT. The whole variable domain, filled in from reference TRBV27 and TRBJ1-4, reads EAQVTQNPRYLITVTGKKLTVTCSQNMNHEYMSWYRQDPGLGLRQIYYSMNVEVTDKGDVPEGYKVSRKEKRNFPLILESPSPNQTSLYFCASGGTVNEKLFFGSGTQLSVL.

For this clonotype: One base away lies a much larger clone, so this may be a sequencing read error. The CDR3 is CASSSDRTNEKLFF. The CDR3 DNA sequence: TGTGCCAGCAGCTCCGACAGGACTAATGAAAAACTGTTTTTT. This rearrangement joins TRBV5-4 to TRBJ1-4, with D perhaps matching TRBD1 (6 bases). The germline gives CDR1 SGHNT, CDR2 YYREEE (reference sequence). The CDR3 covers 14 residues. The V end was cut by 3 bases, the J end by 2 bases, with 8 bases between.

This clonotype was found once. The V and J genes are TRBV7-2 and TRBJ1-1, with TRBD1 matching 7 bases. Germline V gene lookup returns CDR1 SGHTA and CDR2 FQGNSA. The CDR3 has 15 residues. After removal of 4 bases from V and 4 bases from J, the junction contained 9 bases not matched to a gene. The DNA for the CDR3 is TGTGCCAGCAGCTCGGGACAGCTGGATTTCACTGAAGCTTTCTTT. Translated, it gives CASSSGQLDFTEAFF.

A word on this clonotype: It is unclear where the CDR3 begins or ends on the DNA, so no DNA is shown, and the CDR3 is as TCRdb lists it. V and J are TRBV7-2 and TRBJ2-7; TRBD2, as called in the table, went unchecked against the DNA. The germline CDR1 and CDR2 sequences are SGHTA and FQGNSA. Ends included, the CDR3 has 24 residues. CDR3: CASSFYICSARPLPTSGRRYEQYF.

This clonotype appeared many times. CDR3 in DNA: TGTGCCAGCAGCCGAACTAGCGGGAGAGGGTATTCCTACGAGCAGTACTTC. As protein: CASSRTSGRGYSYEQYF. The chain joins TRBV7-2 to TRBJ2-7; the match to TRBD2 covers 11 bases. The CDR3 is made up of 17 amino acids. In germline, CDR1 is SGHTA, CDR2 FQGNSA. J was trimmed by 1 base and V by 5 bases; bases with no gene match: 10.

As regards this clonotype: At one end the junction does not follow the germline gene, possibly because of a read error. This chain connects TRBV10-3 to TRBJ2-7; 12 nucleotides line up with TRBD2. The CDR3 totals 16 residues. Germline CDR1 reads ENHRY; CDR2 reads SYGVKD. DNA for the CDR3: TGTGCCATCAGTGACCCGACTAGCGGGAGCTCCTACGCGCAGTACTTC. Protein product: CAISDPTSGSSYAQYF.

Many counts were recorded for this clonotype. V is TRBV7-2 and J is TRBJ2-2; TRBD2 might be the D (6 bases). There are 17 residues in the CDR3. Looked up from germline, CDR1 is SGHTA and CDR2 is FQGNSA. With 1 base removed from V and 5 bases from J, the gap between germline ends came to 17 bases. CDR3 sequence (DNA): TGTGCCAGCAGCTTAGGCCCCGGCAGGGCGGGGACCGGGGAGCTGTTTTTT. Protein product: CASSLGPGRAGTGELFF.

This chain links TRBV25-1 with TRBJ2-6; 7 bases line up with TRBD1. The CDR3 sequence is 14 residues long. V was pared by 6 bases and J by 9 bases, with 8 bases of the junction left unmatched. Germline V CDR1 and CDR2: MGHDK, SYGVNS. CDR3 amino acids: CASSDSDRVNVLTF. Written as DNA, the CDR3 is TGTGCCAGCAGCGACTCTGACAGGGTCAACGTCCTGACTTTC.

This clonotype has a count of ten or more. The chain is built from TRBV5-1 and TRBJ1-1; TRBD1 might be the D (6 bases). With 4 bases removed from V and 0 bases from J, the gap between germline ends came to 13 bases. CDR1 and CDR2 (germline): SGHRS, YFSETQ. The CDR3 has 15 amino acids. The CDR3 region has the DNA TGCGCCAGCAGCATTCGGACAGACTTGAACACTGAAGCTTTCTTT. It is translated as CASSIRTDLNTEAFF.

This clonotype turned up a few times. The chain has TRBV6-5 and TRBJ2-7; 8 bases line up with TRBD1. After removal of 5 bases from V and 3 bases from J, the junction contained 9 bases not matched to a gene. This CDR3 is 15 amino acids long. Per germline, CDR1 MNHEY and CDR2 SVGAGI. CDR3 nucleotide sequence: TGTGCCAGCAGTCATGGGACAGGAGAAATCTACGAGCAGTACTTC. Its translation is CASSHGTGEIYEQYF.